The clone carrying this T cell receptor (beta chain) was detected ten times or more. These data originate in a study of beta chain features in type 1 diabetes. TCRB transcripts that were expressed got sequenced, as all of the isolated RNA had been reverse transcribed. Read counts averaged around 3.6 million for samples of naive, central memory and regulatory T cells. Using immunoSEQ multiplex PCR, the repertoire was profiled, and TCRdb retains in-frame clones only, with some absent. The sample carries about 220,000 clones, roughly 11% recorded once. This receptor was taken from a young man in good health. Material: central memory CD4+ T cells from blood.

The CDR3 spells CASALAGITDTQYF. DNA of the CDR3: TGTGCCAGCGCCCTAGCGGGAATCACAGATACGCAGTATTTT. The rearrangement uses TRBV2 and TRBJ2-3, with TRBD2 identical over 9 bases. The CDR3 consists of 14 residues. Germline CDR1 SNHLY, CDR2 FYNNEI. The V gene end was trimmed by 8 bases and the J gene end by 2 bases; junction bases not matched to a gene: 5.